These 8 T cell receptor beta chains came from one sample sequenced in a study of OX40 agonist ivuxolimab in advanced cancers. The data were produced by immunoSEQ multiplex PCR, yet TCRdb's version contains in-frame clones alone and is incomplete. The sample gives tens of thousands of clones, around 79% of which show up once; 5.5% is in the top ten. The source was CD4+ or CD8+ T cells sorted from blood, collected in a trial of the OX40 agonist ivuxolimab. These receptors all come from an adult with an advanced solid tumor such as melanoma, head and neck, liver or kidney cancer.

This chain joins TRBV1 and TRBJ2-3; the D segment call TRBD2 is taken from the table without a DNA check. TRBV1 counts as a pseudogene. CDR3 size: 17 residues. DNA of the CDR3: TGCACCAGCAGCCACCTAGCGGGAGACATTAGCACAGATACGCAGTATTTT. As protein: CTSSHLAGDISTDTQYF.

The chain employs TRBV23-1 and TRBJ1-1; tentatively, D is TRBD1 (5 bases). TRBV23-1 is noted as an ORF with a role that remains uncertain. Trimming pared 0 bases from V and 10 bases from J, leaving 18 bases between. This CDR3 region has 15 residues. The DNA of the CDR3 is TGCGCCAGCAGTCAATCGAGGTCAGGGAGCGGGAGAGCTTTCTTT. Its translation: CASSQSRSGSGRAFF.

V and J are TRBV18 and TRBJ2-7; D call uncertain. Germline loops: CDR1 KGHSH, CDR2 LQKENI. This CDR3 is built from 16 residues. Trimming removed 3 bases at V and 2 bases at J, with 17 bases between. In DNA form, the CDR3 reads TGTGCCAGCTCACCCAGGACGGACCCTCGTCCCTACGAGCAGTACGTC. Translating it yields CASSPRTDPRPYEQYV.

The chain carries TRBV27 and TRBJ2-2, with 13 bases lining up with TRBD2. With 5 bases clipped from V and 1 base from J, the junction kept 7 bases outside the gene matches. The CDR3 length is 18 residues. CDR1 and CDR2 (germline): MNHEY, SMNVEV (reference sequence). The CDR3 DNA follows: TGTGCCAGCAGTCCGCTCCGGACTAGCGGGGGGAACACCGGGGAGCTGTTTTTT. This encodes CASSPLRTSGGNTGELFF.

For the CDR3, the DNA is TGCGCCAGCAGCTTGGATCCGTCAGTGAACACTGAAGCTTTCTTT. Translating gives CASSLDPSVNTEAFF. The V call is TRBV5-1, the J call TRBJ1-1, with D uncertain. V lost 0 bases, J lost 0 bases, and 9 bases lay in between. The germline V gene has CDR1 SGHRS and CDR2 YFSETQ. This CDR3 spans 15 amino acids.

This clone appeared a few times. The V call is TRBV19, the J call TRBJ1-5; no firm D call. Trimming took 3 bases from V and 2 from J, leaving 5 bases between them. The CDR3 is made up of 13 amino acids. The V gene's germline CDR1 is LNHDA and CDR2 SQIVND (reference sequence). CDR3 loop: CASSMRGNQPQHF. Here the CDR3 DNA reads TGTGCCAGTAGTATGAGGGGCAATCAGCCCCAGCATTTT.

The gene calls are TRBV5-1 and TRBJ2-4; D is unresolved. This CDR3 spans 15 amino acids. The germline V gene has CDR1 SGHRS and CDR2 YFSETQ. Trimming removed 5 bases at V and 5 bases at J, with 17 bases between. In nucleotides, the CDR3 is TGCGCCAGCAGATCACCTAGGCAGAGCGAAAACATTCAGTACTTC. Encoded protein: CASRSPRQSENIQYF.

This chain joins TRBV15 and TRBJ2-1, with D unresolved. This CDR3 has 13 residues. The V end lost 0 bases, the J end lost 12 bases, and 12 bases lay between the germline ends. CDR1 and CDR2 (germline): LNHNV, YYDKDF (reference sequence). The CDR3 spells CATSRDRNMGQFF. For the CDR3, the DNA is TGTGCCACCAGCAGAGATCGAAATATGGGGCAGTTCTTC.